This T cell receptor beta chain emerged from a study of cytomegalovirus exposure and HLA in healthy donors. Trimming took 2 bases from V and 5 from J, leaving 12 bases between them. From germline, CDR1 is SQVTM and CDR2 ANQGSEA. CDR3 length: 13 residues. With respect to this clone: Its matching antigen is unknown.

Study observations and caveats: V segments that were indistinguishable, TRBV6-2 and TRBV6-3 among them, were omitted from analysis. A link between a missense DCLRE1C variant and TCR beta V- and J-gene trimming emerged from a later analysis. Reportedly, TCR beta sequences accurately predicted HLA-A and HLA-B alleles in most subjects.

The study ran its PCR with 60 Vbeta and 13 Jbeta primers. The protocol was immunoSEQ multiplex PCR, while the TCRdb copy is restricted to in-frame clones and leaves out a portion. The sample carries over 150,000 clones, 70% to 90% recorded once. This TCR came from a woman between 18 and 29 years old in good health and CMV-seronegative. The sequenced sample was PBMCs. The chain has TRBV29-1 and TRBJ1-1, with D perhaps matching TRBD1 (6 bases). The DNA for the CDR3 is TGCAGCGTTGAACCTGCCCAGGGGACTGAAGCTTTCTTT. This encodes CSVEPAQGTEAFF.